Below are 29 T cell receptor beta chains sequenced from a single sample in a study of T cell responses to AZD1222 COVID-19 vaccine. Profiling relied on immunoSEQ multiplex PCR, and the TCRdb table lists in-frame clones only, not all of them. This table holds some 140,000 clones, 80% to 95% found once. Sequenced here: peripheral blood, sampled on day 0 of AZD1222 vaccination. The receptors originated from an adult in good health.

The chain recombines TRBV6-2 or TRBV6-3 with TRBJ1-5; D not resolved. Looked up from germline, CDR1 is MNHEY and CDR2 is SVGEGT. The CDR3 consists of 12 residues. Trimming shortened V by 2 bases and J by 11 bases, and 10 bases separated the two germline ends. The CDR3 nucleotides read TGTGCCAGCAGTTACCCCGGAGGGACCCAGCATTTT. Amino acids: CASSYPGGTQHF.

The chain joins TRBV28 to TRBJ1-5; D perhaps matches TRBD1 (5 bases). V was pared by 6 bases and J by 11 bases, with 11 bases between. This CDR3 spans 11 amino acids. Germline V CDR1 and CDR2: MDHEN, SYDVKM. CDR3 nucleotide sequence: TGTGCCAGCAGAGGGGCAATAGCCCAGCATTTT. Amino acid sequence: CASRGAIAQHF.

This chain joins TRBV7-3 and TRBJ1-3, with 8 bases lining up with TRBD1. V shed 4 bases and J 1 base; nucleotides not matched to a gene: 15. This CDR3 has 19 amino acids. Looked up from germline, CDR1 is SGHTA and CDR2 is FQGTGA. The CDR3 sequence is CASSSLGTGDLTSGNTIYF. The CDR3 nucleotides are TGTGCCAGCAGCTCCCTCGGGACAGGCGACCTAACATCTGGAAACACCATATATTTT.

The rearrangement links TRBV3-1 (or the pseudogene TRBV3-2) to TRBJ2-7, with no clear D. CDR3 size: 14 residues. Trimming stripped 3 bases from V and 0 bases from J, with 9 bases between. Germline-derived CDR1 and CDR2 are LGHDT and YNNKEL (reference sequence). DNA for the CDR3: TGTGCCAGCAGCCACGACGTACGCTCCTACGAGCAGTACTTC. Protein sequence: CASSHDVRSYEQYF.

This clone was seen once. V gene TRBV6-2 or TRBV6-3 combines with J gene TRBJ1-1; D possibly corresponds to TRBD1 (5 bases). The CDR3 spans 13 residues. Trimming pared 2 bases from V and 5 bases from J, leaving 9 bases between. Germline assignment: CDR1 MNHEY and CDR2 SVGEGT. CDR3 sequence reads: CASSYGAGTEAFF. The CDR3 region has the DNA TGTGCCAGCAGTTACGGGGCAGGGACTGAAGCTTTCTTT.

The V and J genes are TRBV14 and TRBJ2-5; D assignment may be TRBD1 or TRBD2 (5 bases each). Germline values: CDR1 SGHDN, CDR2 FVKESK. V dropped 6 bases and J dropped 1 base, with 15 bases sitting between them. The CDR3 sequence is 15 residues long. CDR3 in amino acids: CASRHTGALQETQYF. The CDR3 coding sequence is TGTGCCAGCAGACACACCGGGGCCCTCCAAGAGACCCAGTACTTC. Based on the CDR3 plus reference TRBV14 and TRBJ2-5, the full variable domain is EAGVTQFPSHSVIEKGQTVTLRCDPISGHDNLYWYRRVMGKEIKFLLHFVKESKQDESGMPNNRFLAERTGGTYSTLKVQPAELEDSGVYFCASRHTGALQETQYFGPGTRLLVL.

The chain recombines TRBV7-2 with TRBJ1-2; a possible D gene is TRBD1 (5 bases). The CDR3 spans 15 residues. Trimming pared 5 bases from V and 5 bases from J, leaving 18 bases between. Germline lookup yields CDR1 SGHTA and CDR2 FQGNSA. In nucleotides, the CDR3 is TGTGCCAGCAGCGTCGGGGGGTTGGGGTTATATGGCTACACCTTC. Its protein product is CASSVGGLGLYGYTF.

The chain combines TRBV7-9 with TRBJ1-4; 8 bases match TRBD1. The CDR3 is 13 residues long. Germline trimming cut 5 bases from V and 9 bases from J; bases unmatched to any gene: 5. CDR1 is SEHNR and CDR2 is FQNEAQ in the germline V gene (reference sequence). As DNA, the CDR3 is TGTGCCAGCAGCGCCCGGGACAGGAAAAAACTGTTTTTT. Protein sequence: CASSARDRKKLFF. Together with reference TRBV7-9 and TRBJ1-4, the CDR3 gives the full variable domain: DTGVSQNPRHKITKRGQNVTFRCDPISEHNRLYWYRQTLGQGPEFLTYFQNEAQLEKSRLLSDRFSAERPKGSFSTLEIQRTEQGDSAMYLCASSARDRKKLFFGSGTQLSVL.

The chain combines TRBV9 with TRBJ2-3, with D hard to call. The germline gives CDR1 SGDLS, CDR2 YYNGEE. V lost 0 bases and J 2 bases, leaving 7 bases between the germline ends. This CDR3 has 14 residues. DNA of the CDR3: TGTGCCAGCAGCGTAGACGGAACCACAGATACGCAGTATTTT. It translates to CASSVDGTTDTQYF. The variable domain in full, completed from reference TRBV9 and TRBJ2-3, reads DSGVTQTPKHLITATGQRVTLRCSPRSGDLSVYWYQQSLDQGLQFLIQYYNGEERAKGNILERFSAQQFPDLHSELNLSSLELGDSALYFCASSVDGTTDTQYFGPGTRLTVL.

This clone came up once. This chain links TRBV9 with TRBJ1-2; 7 bases fit TRBD1. The germline V gene encodes CDR1 SGDLS and CDR2 YYNGEE. CDR3 size: 12 residues. Trimming at V came to 5 bases and at J to 8 bases, leaving 6 bases not matched to a gene. CDR3 sequence reads: CASRTGTGGYTF. The DNA of the CDR3 is TGTGCCAGCAGGACAGGGACCGGGGGCTACACCTTC. Using reference TRBV9 and TRBJ1-2 for the parts outside the CDR3, the full variable domain is DSGVTQTPKHLITATGQRVTLRCSPRSGDLSVYWYQQSLDQGLQFLIQYYNGEERAKGNILERFSAQQFPDLHSELNLSSLELGDSALYFCASRTGTGGYTFGSGTRLTVV.

This clone appeared a single time. CDR3 sequence: CSVVGGRTEAFF. The CDR3 nucleotides read TGCAGCGTTGTAGGGGGTCGCACTGAAGCTTTCTTT. V usage is TRBV29-1 and J usage is TRBJ1-1; a weak D match, TRBD1 (6 bases). The ends were cut back, 4 bases at V and 4 bases at J, with 10 bases in the middle. Germline lookup yields CDR1 SQVTM and CDR2 ANQGSEA. The CDR3 covers 12 residues.

The genes are TRBV6-2 or TRBV6-3 and TRBJ2-2; possibly TRBD1 for D (5 bases). Germline loops: CDR1 MNHEY, CDR2 SVGEGT. V was clipped by 5 bases and J by 2 bases, with 6 bases between them. This CDR3 has 13 residues. In DNA form, the CDR3 reads TGTGCCAGCAGTGGACATAACACCGGGGAGCTGTTTTTT. Its protein product is CASSGHNTGELFF.

This chain joins TRBV5-4 and TRBJ1-1; D not resolved. CDR3 length equals 15 residues. CDR1 SGHNT and CDR2 YYREEE come from the germline V gene (reference sequence). V was pared by 3 bases and J by 1 base, with 13 bases between. The CDR3: CASSSRVNSNTEAFF. CDR3 nucleotides: TGTGCCAGCAGCTCGAGGGTGAACTCGAACACTGAAGCTTTCTTT.

The V and J genes are TRBV5-1 and TRBJ1-1; D ambiguous. The CDR3 length is 13 residues. The ends were cut back, 0 bases at V and 6 bases at J, with 9 bases in the middle. Germline loops: CDR1 SGHRS, CDR2 YFSETQ. CDR3 amino acids: CASSLDPMAEAFF. In DNA, the CDR3 is TGCGCCAGCAGCTTGGATCCTATGGCTGAAGCTTTCTTT.

V gene TRBV19 combines with J gene TRBJ1-2, with 10 bases identical to TRBD1. The J segment lost 8 bases and the V segment lost 3 bases, leaving 3 bases of the junction unmatched. The germline CDR1 and CDR2 sequences are LNHDA and SQIVND (reference sequence). The CDR3 covers 13 residues. In nucleotides, the CDR3 is TGTGCCAGTAGTATCGGACAGGGGGACGGCTACACCTTC. Its protein product is CASSIGQGDGYTF.

This chain connects TRBV27 to TRBJ2-1; 9 bases map to TRBD1. The J segment lost 5 bases and the V segment lost 6 bases, leaving 11 bases of the junction unmatched. The CDR3 is 16 amino acids. CDR1 is MNHEY and CDR2 is SMNVEV in the germline V gene (reference sequence). The CDR3 is CASSDAPGTGNNEQFF. CDR3 sequence (DNA): TGTGCCAGCAGCGACGCCCCCGGGACAGGGAACAATGAGCAGTTCTTC.

CDR3 amino acids: CASSPDSNGAIEAFF. The CDR3, as DNA: TGTGCCAGCAGCCCAGACTCGAACGGGGCGATTGAAGCTTTCTTT. The chain links TRBV5-4 to TRBJ1-1, with D possibly being TRBD1 (5 bases). The V gene lost 4 bases and the J gene lost 7 bases, with 20 bases spanning the gap. Germline loops: CDR1 SGHNT, CDR2 YYREEE (reference sequence). This CDR3 has 15 amino acids.

This chain joins TRBV3-1 (or the pseudogene TRBV3-2) and TRBJ1-2; D may be TRBD1 (5 bases). CDR3 length equals 15 residues. Per the germline V gene, CDR1 is LGHDT and CDR2 is YNNKEL (reference sequence). V was clipped by 1 base and J by 2 bases, with 11 bases between them. The CDR3 is CASSQALAGNYGYTF. DNA of the CDR3: TGTGCCAGCAGCCAAGCCTTGGCAGGGAACTATGGCTACACCTTC.

The chain employs TRBV12-3 or TRBV12-4 and TRBJ1-1, with D maybe TRBD1 (5 bases). Trimming took 3 bases from V and 1 from J, leaving 6 bases between them. The CDR3 extends over 13 amino acids. The CDR3 DNA reads TGTGCCAGCAGTTTGGGACCGAACACTGAAGCTTTCTTT. Amino acids: CASSLGPNTEAFF.

V is TRBV27 and J is TRBJ2-1, with 8 bases identical to TRBD2. V trimming: 4 bases; J trimming: 6 bases; junction bases outside the gene matches: 8. Germline values: CDR1 MNHEY, CDR2 SMNVEV (reference sequence). This CDR3 has 15 residues. CDR3 protein: CASSSRSGMFNEQFF. The CDR3 DNA reads as TGTGCCAGCAGTTCGCGTAGCGGGATGTTCAATGAGCAGTTCTTC.

The chain recombines TRBV10-3 with TRBJ2-3; D possibly corresponds to TRBD2 (5 bases). The CDR3 covers 16 residues. Germline V gives CDR1 ENHRY, CDR2 SYGVKD. V was pared by 0 bases and J by 2 bases, with 12 bases between. The CDR3 here is CAISESSGSYTDTQYF. The CDR3 nucleotides are TGTGCCATCAGTGAGTCGAGCGGTTCCTACACAGATACGCAGTATTTT.

The chain joins TRBV7-2 to TRBJ2-7; 7 nucleotides match TRBD1. CDR3 length equals 15 residues. The V segment lost 5 bases and the J segment 0 bases; nucleotides outside the gene matches: 7. Germline V gene lookup returns CDR1 SGHTA and CDR2 FQGNSA. The CDR3, as DNA: TGTGCCAGCAGCCCCGGGGACAGACCCTCCTACGAGCAGTACTTC. This sequence encodes CASSPGDRPSYEQYF.

Written as DNA, the CDR3 is TGTGCCAGCAGCTTAGTAGGAAAGGGCAATCAGCCCCAGCATTTT. This encodes CASSLVGKGNQPQHF. The chain couples TRBV7-9 to TRBJ1-5; D is unresolved. Trimming removed 1 base from V and 2 bases from J, with 9 bases in between. CDR3 length: 15 amino acids. Per the germline V gene, CDR1 is SEHNR and CDR2 is FQNEAQ (reference sequence).

The rearrangement uses TRBV2 and TRBJ2-7; 10 bases fit TRBD1. V lost 4 bases to trimming and J lost 4 bases; unmatched junction nucleotides: 4. CDR1 is SNHLY, CDR2 FYNNEI, per germline. There are 14 residues in the CDR3. The CDR3 bases are TGTGCCAGCAGTGGGGACAGGGGAAGGTACGAGCAGTACTTC. Residues: CASSGDRGRYEQYF.

V is TRBV5-5 and J is TRBJ2-1; no clear D gene. Trimming removed 0 bases at V and 6 bases at J, with 13 bases between. Germline CDR1 is SGHKS and CDR2 is YYEKEE (reference sequence). CDR3 length: 15 residues. CDR3 residues: CASSLGQTMGNEQFF. DNA for the CDR3: TGTGCCAGCAGCTTGGGGCAGACAATGGGCAATGAGCAGTTCTTC. The full variable domain, its missing parts supplied by reference TRBV5-5 and TRBJ2-1, is DAGVTQSPTHLIKTRGQQVTLRCSPISGHKSVSWYQQVLGQGPQFIFQYYEKEERGRGNFPDRFSARQFPNYSSELNVNALLLGDSALYLCASSLGQTMGNEQFFGPGTRLTVL.

V gene TRBV28 combines with J gene TRBJ1-1; a weak D match, TRBD1 (5 bases). The CDR3 has 13 residues. CDR1 is MDHEN and CDR2 is SYDVKM in the germline V gene. Trimming took off 8 bases at V and 3 bases at J, with 13 bases between the two ends. As DNA, the CDR3 is TGTGCCAGCCAGAGGGGCGAGGACACTGAAGCTTTCTTT. Translation: CASQRGEDTEAFF.

The chain links TRBV5-4 to TRBJ1-3, with D unclear. Trimming shortened V by 1 base and J by 2 bases, and 10 bases separated the two germline ends. The V gene's germline CDR1 is SGHNT and CDR2 YYREEE (reference sequence). The CDR3 contains 15 residues. The CDR3 reads CASSLIGVAGNTIYF. The DNA for the CDR3 is TGTGCCAGCAGCTTGATCGGGGTAGCTGGAAACACCATATATTTT.

The V call is TRBV5-1, the J call TRBJ1-2, with 9 positions matching TRBD1. CDR3 length: 14 amino acids. V was pared by 3 bases and J by 5 bases, with 5 bases of the junction left unmatched. Germline CDR1 is SGHRS and CDR2 is YFSETQ. Here the CDR3 DNA reads TGCGCCAGCAGCTGGGACAGGGATTGGTATGGCTACACCTTC. Protein product: CASSWDRDWYGYTF. Full variable domain (outside the CDR3, taken from reference TRBV5-1 and TRBJ1-2): KAGVTQTPRYLIKTRGQQVTLSCSPISGHRSVSWYQQTPGQGLQFLFEYFSETQRNKGNFPGRFSGRQFSNSRSEMNVSTLELGDSALYLCASSWDRDWYGYTFGSGTRLTVV.

The V call is TRBV30, the J call TRBJ2-7, with no clear D. The CDR3 has 10 residues. Germline CDR1 GTSNPN, CDR2 SVGIG (reference sequence). Trimming pared 5 bases from V and 3 bases from J, leaving 5 bases between. Here the CDR3 reads CAWGVYEQYF. The CDR3 coding sequence is TGTGCCTGGGGGGTCTACGAGCAGTACTTC.